What follows are 24 T cell receptor beta chains derived from one specimen sequenced in a study of a mutant IDH1 vaccine in newly diagnosed glioma. Measured with immunoSEQ multiplex PCR; TCRdb has only the in-frame clones, and not every one. The table lists approximately 110,000 clones, 75% to 90% of them singletons. Their cognate antigens are unknown. Indicated time point: week 11, during vaccination. Vaccine doses each comprised 300 ug of mutant IDH1 20-mer peptide, with topical imiquimod. The sequenced sample was PBMCs, obtained from a glioma patient whose treatment included an IDH1 peptide vaccine. The origin of the receptors is a woman in her 50s with glioma.

The CDR3 DNA sequence: TGTGCCAGCTCACCAACTAGCGGCCTTTCCTACGAGCAGTACTTC. Protein: CASSPTSGLSYEQYF. The gene calls are TRBV18 and TRBJ2-7; TRBD2 aligns across 8 bases. Unmatched junction bases numbered 4, after V lost 2 bases and J lost 1 base. The CDR3 loop spans 15 amino acids. From germline, CDR1 is KGHSH and CDR2 LQKENI.

J is TRBJ2-5 and V is TRBV6-1; possible D gene TRBD2, 6 bases. Matching the DNA end better, TRBJ2-7 makes the J call doubtful. Looked up from germline, CDR1 is MNHNS and CDR2 is SASEGT. The CDR3 is 16 amino acids. The CDR3: CASSEASGGLSYEQYF. DNA for the CDR3: TGTGCCAGCAGTGAAGCTAGCGGAGGCCTCTCCTACGAGCAGTACTTC.

The chain recombines TRBV19 with TRBJ2-3; 7 nucleotides match TRBD2. CDR3 size: 15 residues. CDR1 is LNHDA, CDR2 SQIVND, per germline (reference sequence). The junction had 6 bases not matched to a gene; V was cut back by 5 bases and J by 1 base. The CDR3 sequence: CASSRGRGGTDTQYF. CDR3 sequence (DNA): TGTGCCAGTAGTCGCGGGAGAGGAGGCACAGATACGCAGTATTTT.

CDR3 residues: CASSSNGAYQPQHF. CDR3 DNA: TGTGCCAGCAGCTCAAACGGGGCCTATCAGCCCCAGCATTTT. V usage is TRBV7-9 and J usage is TRBJ1-5, with D possibly being TRBD1 (5 bases). CDR1 is SEHNR and CDR2 is FQNEAQ in the germline V gene (reference sequence). V was clipped by 4 bases and J by 5 bases, with 12 bases between them. This CDR3 has 14 amino acids. The variable domain in full, completed from reference TRBV7-9 and TRBJ1-5, reads DTGVSQNPRHKITKRGQNVTFRCDPISEHNRLYWYRQTLGQGPEFLTYFQNEAQLEKSRLLSDRFSAERPKGSFSTLEIQRTEQGDSAMYLCASSSNGAYQPQHFGDGTRLSIL.

V and J are TRBV6-6 and TRBJ1-1, with TRBD1 identical over 8 bases. J was trimmed by 7 bases and V by 5 bases; bases with no gene match: 9. The length of the CDR3 is 14 residues. The germline gives CDR1 MNHNY, CDR2 SVGAGI (reference sequence). CDR3 sequence reads: CASSPGTGLREAFF. CDR3 DNA sequence: TGTGCCAGCAGTCCAGGGACAGGCTTGCGTGAAGCTTTCTTT.

The chain couples TRBV10-3 to TRBJ1-3; tentatively, D is TRBD1 (5 bases). Trimming shortened V by 3 bases and J by 15 bases, and 18 bases separated the two germline ends. CDR3 length: 13 residues. Germline values: CDR1 ENHRY, CDR2 SYGVKD. CDR3 nucleotide sequence: TGTGCCATCAGTGAAGGGACGTCCAGCGCGGGATATTTT. Translation gives CAISEGTSSAGYF.

This rearrangement joins TRBV19 to TRBJ1-4, with D uncertain. Trimming cost V 8 bases and J 7 bases, with 14 bases left between them. The CDR3 is 13 amino acids. Germline V gives CDR1 LNHDA, CDR2 SQIVND (reference sequence). The CDR3, as DNA: TGTGCCAGTGGCGTCCGATTAGGTGAAAAACTGTTTTTT. It specifies CASGVRLGEKLFF.

CDR3 residues: CASSVAGGHLPGELFF. The CDR3 DNA reads TGTGCCAGCAGCGTAGCTGGGGGACACCTGCCCGGGGAGCTGTTTTTT. The V gene is TRBV9, the J gene TRBJ2-2, with D maybe TRBD1 (6 bases). Between the trimmed V and J ends, which lost 0 bases and 6 bases, there was a span of 15 bases. CDR1 and CDR2 (germline): SGDLS, YYNGEE. The CDR3 is made up of 16 amino acids. Looking up the rest from reference TRBV9 and TRBJ2-2 gives the full variable domain: DSGVTQTPKHLITATGQRVTLRCSPRSGDLSVYWYQQSLDQGLQFLIQYYNGEERAKGNILERFSAQQFPDLHSELNLSSLELGDSALYFCASSVAGGHLPGELFFGEGSRLTVL.

The chain joins TRBV6-5 to TRBJ2-5, with D possibly TRBD1 on 6 matching bases. CDR1 is MNHEY and CDR2 is SVGAGI in the germline V gene. This CDR3 has 11 residues. Trimming stripped 3 bases from V and 12 bases from J, with 11 bases between. The CDR3 DNA is TGTGCCAGCAGTTATGGACAGCGAGAGTACTTC. This codes for CASSYGQREYF.

This clone was seen a single time. The rearrangement joins TRBV7-3 to TRBJ2-1; D remains ambiguous. The CDR3 is made up of 17 amino acids. From germline, CDR1 is SGHTA and CDR2 FQGTGA. V lost 1 base and J lost 0, with 13 bases in between. This chain's CDR3 is CASSLNGVGISYNEQFF. The CDR3 coding sequence is TGTGCCAGCAGCTTAAATGGGGTCGGTATCTCCTACAATGAGCAGTTCTTC. The variable domain in full, with the rest retrieved from reference TRBV7-3 and TRBJ2-1, is GAGVSQTPSNKVTEKGKYVELRCDPISGHTALYWYRQSLGQGPEFLIYFQGTGAADDSGLPNDRFFAVRPEGSVSTLKIQRTERGDSAVYLCASSLNGVGISYNEQFFGPGTRLTVL.

The genes are TRBV27 and TRBJ2-3; D is possibly TRBD2 (6 bases). The CDR3 has 15 amino acids. V lost 1 base, J lost 6 bases, and 14 bases lay in between. The germline CDR1 and CDR2 sequences are MNHEY and SMNVEV (reference sequence). CDR3 sequence reads: CASSLWGGVLDTQYF. The CDR3 DNA reads TGTGCCAGCAGTTTATGGGGCGGGGTCCTGGATACGCAGTATTTT.

The table lists this clone with a few counts. The genes are TRBV6-5 and TRBJ1-1, with a weak D call TRBD1 (6 bases). This CDR3 spans 12 amino acids. The germline V and J ends were trimmed by 6 bases and 4 bases, with 9 bases remaining between them. The germline V gene has CDR1 MNHEY and CDR2 SVGAGI. The CDR3 DNA reads TGTGCCAGCAGGAGGGGGGGCACTGAAGCTTTCTTT. Protein: CASRRGGTEAFF.

The chain carries TRBV27 and TRBJ2-1, with 9 bases that match TRBD2. This CDR3 has 15 amino acids. Germline assignment: CDR1 MNHEY and CDR2 SMNVEV (reference sequence). V trimming: 3 bases; J trimming: 6 bases; junction bases outside the gene matches: 6. CDR3 in amino acids: CASSFLREGLNEQFF. The DNA for the CDR3 is TGTGCCAGCAGTTTCTTGCGGGAGGGCCTCAATGAGCAGTTCTTC.

This sequence joins TRBV7-8 and TRBJ2-2; TRBD2 might be the D (6 bases). The CDR3 length is 15 residues. Germline CDR1 SGHVS, CDR2 FQNEAQ. The V end lost 5 bases, the J end lost 4 bases, and 14 bases lay between the germline ends. CDR3 DNA sequence: TGTGCCAGCAGCCGAGCGGGCAGCCTCACCGGGGAGCTGTTTTTT. Protein product: CASSRAGSLTGELFF.

Regarding this clone: The sample carries other DNA sequences with the same CDR3. The rearrangement joins TRBV9 to TRBJ2-1; 9 bases line up with TRBD2. V gave up 2 bases and J gave up 3 bases; unmatched junction bases: 0. The CDR3 is 14 residues long. Germline-derived CDR1 and CDR2 are SGDLS and YYNGEE. The CDR3 sequence: CASSVSGSYNEQFF. In DNA, the CDR3 is TGTGCCAGCAGCGTTAGCGGGAGCTACAATGAGCAGTTCTTC. Full variable domain (outside the CDR3, taken from reference TRBV9 and TRBJ2-1): DSGVTQTPKHLITATGQRVTLRCSPRSGDLSVYWYQQSLDQGLQFLIQYYNGEERAKGNILERFSAQQFPDLHSELNLSSLELGDSALYFCASSVSGSYNEQFFGPGTRLTVL.

The chain employs TRBV2 and TRBJ2-1; D uncertain. V was pared by 2 bases and J by 3 bases, with 17 bases between. Per germline, CDR1 SNHLY and CDR2 FYNNEI. The CDR3 sequence is 17 residues long. CDR3 nucleotides: TGTGCCAGCAGTGAATCTTCCTGGAACACTTTCTACAATGAGCAGTTCTTC. This encodes CASSESSWNTFYNEQFF.

This CDR3 reads CASSSTRLAGGTDTQYF. DNA for the CDR3: TGTGCCAGCAGCTCGACCAGACTAGCGGGAGGCACAGATACGCAGTATTTT. The chain carries TRBV7-9 and TRBJ2-3; 12 nucleotides align to TRBD2. The junction had 6 bases not matched to a gene; V was cut back by 4 bases and J by 1 base. This CDR3 is built from 17 residues. Germline lookup yields CDR1 SEHNR and CDR2 FQNEAQ (reference sequence). Full variable domain (remainder filled in from reference TRBV7-9 and TRBJ2-3): DTGVSQNPRHKITKRGQNVTFRCDPISEHNRLYWYRQTLGQGPEFLTYFQNEAQLEKSRLLSDRFSAERPKGSFSTLEIQRTEQGDSAMYLCASSSTRLAGGTDTQYFGPGTRLTVL.

This clone was seen just once. The chain has TRBV6-5 and TRBJ1-2; 7 positions match TRBD1. This CDR3 is built from 15 residues. Looked up from germline, CDR1 is MNHEY and CDR2 is SVGAGI. With V trimmed by 6 bases and J by 4 bases, 11 bases remained unmatched. As DNA, the CDR3 is TGTGCCAGCAGAGGACAGGAGCGTTACCTCTATGGCTACACCTTC. Amino acid sequence: CASRGQERYLYGYTF.

This chain joins TRBV28 and TRBJ1-3; D remains ambiguous. The V and J ends lost 7 bases and 0 bases respectively, with 13 bases between them. The CDR3 loop spans 15 amino acids. CDR1 is MDHEN and CDR2 is SYDVKM in the germline V gene. CDR3 DNA sequence: TGTGCCAGCAATAATATTAACTTCTCTGGAAACACCATATATTTT. Translating it yields CASNNINFSGNTIYF.

The V call is TRBV18, the J call TRBJ2-1; D is unresolved. The CDR3 totals 12 residues. Trimming pared 3 bases from V and 14 bases from J, leaving 14 bases between. CDR1 and CDR2 (germline): KGHSH, LQKENI. The CDR3 reads CASSPEDFSKFF. CDR3 DNA sequence: TGTGCCAGCTCACCCGAAGACTTCTCGAAGTTCTTC.

The chain recombines TRBV11-2 with TRBJ2-1; TRBD2 might be the D (5 bases). CDR3 length: 15 amino acids. Looked up from germline, CDR1 is SGHAT and CDR2 is FQNNGV. The ends were cut back, 5 bases at V and 2 bases at J, with 13 bases in the middle. CDR3 sequence: CASSPTRPPYNEQFF. The CDR3, as DNA: TGTGCCAGCAGCCCAACTAGGCCGCCCTACAATGAGCAGTTCTTC.

This sequence joins TRBV5-1 and TRBJ2-5, with D maybe TRBD2 (5 bases). The V end was cut by 4 bases, the J end by 2 bases, with 12 bases between. The CDR3 length is 14 residues. CDR1 is SGHRS, CDR2 YFSETQ, per germline. The CDR3 here is CASSLQEGQETQYF. The CDR3 nucleotides read TGCGCCAGCAGCCTACAAGAGGGACAAGAGACCCAGTACTTC.

The rearrangement joins TRBV5-1 to TRBJ2-5; 9 bases align to TRBD1. The CDR3 loop spans 11 amino acids. Germline V gene sequence: CDR1 SGHRS, CDR2 YFSETQ. Germline trimming cut 4 bases from V and 10 bases from J; bases unmatched to any gene: 2. CDR3 DNA: TGCGCCAGCAGCCGGGACAGGGACCAGTACTTC. Translation: CASSRDRDQYF.

The chain couples TRBV6-5 to TRBJ2-7; D gene uncertain. V was cut by 0 bases and J by 3 bases, with 3 bases left in between. The length of the CDR3 is 12 residues. Germline CDR1 is MNHEY and CDR2 is SVGAGI. The CDR3 DNA follows: TGTGCCAGCAGTTACTCGAACTACGAGCAGTACTTC. Translation gives CASSYSNYEQYF.